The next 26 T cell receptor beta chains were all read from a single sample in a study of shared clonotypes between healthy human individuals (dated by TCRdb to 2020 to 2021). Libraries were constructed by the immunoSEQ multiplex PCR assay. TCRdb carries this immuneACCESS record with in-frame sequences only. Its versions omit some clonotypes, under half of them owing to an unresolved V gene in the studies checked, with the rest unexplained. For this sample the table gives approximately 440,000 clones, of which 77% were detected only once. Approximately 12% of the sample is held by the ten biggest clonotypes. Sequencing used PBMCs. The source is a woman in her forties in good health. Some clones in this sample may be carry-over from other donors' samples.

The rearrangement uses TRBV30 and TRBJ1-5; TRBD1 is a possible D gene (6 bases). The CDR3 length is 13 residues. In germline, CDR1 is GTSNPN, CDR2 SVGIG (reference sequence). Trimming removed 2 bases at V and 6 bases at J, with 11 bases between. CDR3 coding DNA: TGTGCCTGGAGTTTCACAGGGACTCAGCCCCAGCATTTT. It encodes CAWSFTGTQPQHF.

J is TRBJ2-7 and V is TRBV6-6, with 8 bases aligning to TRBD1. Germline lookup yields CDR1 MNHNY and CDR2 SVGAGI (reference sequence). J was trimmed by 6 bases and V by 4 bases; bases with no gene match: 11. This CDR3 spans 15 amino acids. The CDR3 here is CASSSPGQGRSEQYF. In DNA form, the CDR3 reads TGTGCCAGCAGTTCCCCCGGACAGGGAAGGAGCGAGCAGTACTTC.

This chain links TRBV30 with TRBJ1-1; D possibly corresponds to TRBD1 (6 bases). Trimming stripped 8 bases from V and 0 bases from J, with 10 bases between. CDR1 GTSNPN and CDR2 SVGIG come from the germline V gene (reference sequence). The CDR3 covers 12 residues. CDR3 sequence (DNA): TGTGCCCTCGGGACAATGAACACTGAAGCTTTCTTT. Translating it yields CALGTMNTEAFF.

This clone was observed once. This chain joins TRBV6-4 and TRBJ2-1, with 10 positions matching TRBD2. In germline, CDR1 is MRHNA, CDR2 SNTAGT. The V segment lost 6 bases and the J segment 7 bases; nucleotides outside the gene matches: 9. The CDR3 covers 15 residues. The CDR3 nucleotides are TGTGCCAGCAGCGAAGCGGGAGGGGGCTGGAATGAGCAGTTCTTC. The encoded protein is CASSEAGGGWNEQFF.

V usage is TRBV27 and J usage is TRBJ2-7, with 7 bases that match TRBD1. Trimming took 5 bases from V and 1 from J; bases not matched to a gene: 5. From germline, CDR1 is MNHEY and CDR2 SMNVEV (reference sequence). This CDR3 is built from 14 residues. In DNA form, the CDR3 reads TGTGCCAGCAGTCGCCGGGACAGTTCCTACGAGCAGTACTTC. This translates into CASSRRDSSYEQYF.

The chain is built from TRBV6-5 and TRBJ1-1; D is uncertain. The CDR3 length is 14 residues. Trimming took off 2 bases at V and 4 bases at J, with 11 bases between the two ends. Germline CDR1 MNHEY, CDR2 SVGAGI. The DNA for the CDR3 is TGTGCCAGCAGTTACCTGAGCCGGGGCACTGAAGCTTTCTTT. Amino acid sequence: CASSYLSRGTEAFF.

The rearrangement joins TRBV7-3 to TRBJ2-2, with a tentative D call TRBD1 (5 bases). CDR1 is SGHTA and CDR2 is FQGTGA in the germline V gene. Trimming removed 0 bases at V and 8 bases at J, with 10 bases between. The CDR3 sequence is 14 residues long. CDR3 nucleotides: TGTGCCAGCAGCTTAACTAGGGGTTCGGGGGAGCTGTTTTTT. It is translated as CASSLTRGSGELFF.

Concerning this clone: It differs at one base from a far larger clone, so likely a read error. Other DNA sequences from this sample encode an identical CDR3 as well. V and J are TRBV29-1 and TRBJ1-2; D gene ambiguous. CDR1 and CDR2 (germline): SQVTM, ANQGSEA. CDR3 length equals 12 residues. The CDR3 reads CSPEMVPYGYTF. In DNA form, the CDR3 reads TGCAGCCCCGAAATGGTCCCCTATGGCTATACCTTC. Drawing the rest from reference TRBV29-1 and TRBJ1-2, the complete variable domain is SAVISQKPSRDICQRGTSLTIQCQVDSQVTMMFWYRQQPGQSLTLIATANQGSEATYESGFVIDKFPISRPNLTFSTLTVSNMSPEDSSIYLCSPEMVPYGYTFGSGTRLTVV.

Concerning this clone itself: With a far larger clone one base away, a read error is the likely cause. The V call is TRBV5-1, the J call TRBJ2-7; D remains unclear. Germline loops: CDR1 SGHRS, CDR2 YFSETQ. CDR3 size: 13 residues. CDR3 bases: TGCACCAGCAGCTTCCAGAGCTCCTACGAGCAGTACTTC. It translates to CTSSFQSSYEQYF.

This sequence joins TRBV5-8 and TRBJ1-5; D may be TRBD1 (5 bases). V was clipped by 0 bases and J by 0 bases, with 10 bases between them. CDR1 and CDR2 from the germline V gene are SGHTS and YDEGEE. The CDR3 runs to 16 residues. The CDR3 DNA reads TGTGCCAGCAGCTTGGACCTCAGGGTTAGCAATCAGCCCCAGCATTTT. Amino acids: CASSLDLRVSNQPQHF.

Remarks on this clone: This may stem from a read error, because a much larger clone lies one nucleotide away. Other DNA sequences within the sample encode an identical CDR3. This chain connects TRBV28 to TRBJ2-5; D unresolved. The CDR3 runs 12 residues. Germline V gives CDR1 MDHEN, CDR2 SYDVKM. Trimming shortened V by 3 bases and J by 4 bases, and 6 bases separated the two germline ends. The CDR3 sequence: CASSFLRETQYF. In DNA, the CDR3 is TGTGCCAGCAGTTTCCTAAGAGAGACCCAGTACTTC.

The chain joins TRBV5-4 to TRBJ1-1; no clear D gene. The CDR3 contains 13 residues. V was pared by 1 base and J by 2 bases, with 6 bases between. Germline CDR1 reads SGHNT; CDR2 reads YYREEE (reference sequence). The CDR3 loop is CASSLSINTEAFF. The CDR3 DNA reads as TGTGCCAGCAGCTTGTCAATAAACACTGAAGCTTTCTTT.

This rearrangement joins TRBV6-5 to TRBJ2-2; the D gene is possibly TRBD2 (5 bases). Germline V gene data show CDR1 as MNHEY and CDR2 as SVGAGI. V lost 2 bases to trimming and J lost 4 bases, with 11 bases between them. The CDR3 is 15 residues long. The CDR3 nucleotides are TGTGCCAGCAGTTACAATCTAGAGGGCACCGGGGAGCTGTTTTTT. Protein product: CASSYNLEGTGELFF.

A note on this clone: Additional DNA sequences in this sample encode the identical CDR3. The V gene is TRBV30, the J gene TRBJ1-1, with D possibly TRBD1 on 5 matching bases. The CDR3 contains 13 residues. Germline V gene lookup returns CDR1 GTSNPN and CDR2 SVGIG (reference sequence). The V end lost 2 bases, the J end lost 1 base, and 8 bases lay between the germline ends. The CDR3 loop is CAWSLGGNTEAFF. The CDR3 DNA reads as TGTGCCTGGAGTTTGGGGGGGAACACTGAAGCTTTCTTT.

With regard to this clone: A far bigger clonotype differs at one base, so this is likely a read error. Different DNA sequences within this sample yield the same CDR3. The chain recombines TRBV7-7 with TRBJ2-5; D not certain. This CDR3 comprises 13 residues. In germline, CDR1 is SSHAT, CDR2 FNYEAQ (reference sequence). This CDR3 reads CASSPTVQETQYF. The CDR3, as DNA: TGCGCCAGCAGCCCAACGGTTCAAGAGACCCAGTACTTC.

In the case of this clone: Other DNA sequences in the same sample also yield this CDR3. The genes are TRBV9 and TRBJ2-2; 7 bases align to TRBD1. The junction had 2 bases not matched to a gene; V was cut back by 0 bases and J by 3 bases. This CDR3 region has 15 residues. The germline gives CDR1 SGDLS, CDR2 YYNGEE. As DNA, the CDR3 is TGTGCCAGCAGCGTAGGACAGGGAGACACCGGGGAGCTGTTTTTT. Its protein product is CASSVGQGDTGELFF.

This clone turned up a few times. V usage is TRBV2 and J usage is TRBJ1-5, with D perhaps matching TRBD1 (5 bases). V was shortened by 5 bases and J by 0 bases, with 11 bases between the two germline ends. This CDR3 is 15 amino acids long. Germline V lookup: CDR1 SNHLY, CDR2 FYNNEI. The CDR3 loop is CASSRDLHSNQPQHF. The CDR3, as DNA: TGTGCCAGCAGTCGGGACCTACATAGCAATCAGCCCCAGCATTTT.

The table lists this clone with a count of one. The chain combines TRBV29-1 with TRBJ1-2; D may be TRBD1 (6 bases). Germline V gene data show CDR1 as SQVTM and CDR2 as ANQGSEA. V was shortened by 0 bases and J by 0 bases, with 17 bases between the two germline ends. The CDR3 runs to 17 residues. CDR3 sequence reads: CSVEDPFVQGSNYGYTF. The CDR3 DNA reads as TGCAGCGTTGAAGATCCTTTCGTCCAGGGGTCTAACTATGGCTACACCTTC.

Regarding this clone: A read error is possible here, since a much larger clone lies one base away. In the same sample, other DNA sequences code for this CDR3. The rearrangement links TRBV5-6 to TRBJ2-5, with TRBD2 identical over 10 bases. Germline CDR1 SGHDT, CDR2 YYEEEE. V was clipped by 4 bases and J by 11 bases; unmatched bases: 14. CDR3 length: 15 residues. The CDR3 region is CASSLDSGSGREQYF. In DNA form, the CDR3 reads TGTGCCAGCAGCCTGGATAGCGGGAGCGGGAGGGAGCAGTACTTC.

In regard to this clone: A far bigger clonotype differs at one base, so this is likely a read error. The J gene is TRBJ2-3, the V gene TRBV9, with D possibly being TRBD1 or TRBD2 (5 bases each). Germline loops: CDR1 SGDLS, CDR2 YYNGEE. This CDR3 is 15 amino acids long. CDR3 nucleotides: TGTGCCAGCAGCGCGTTAGAGGGCCCGACAGATACGCGGTATTTT. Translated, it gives CASSALEGPTDTRYF.

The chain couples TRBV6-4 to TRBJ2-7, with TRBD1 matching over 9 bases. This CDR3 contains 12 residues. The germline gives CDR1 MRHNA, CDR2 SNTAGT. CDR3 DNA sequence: TGTGCCAGCAGTCGGACAGGGGCCCGTTTTCGCGTC. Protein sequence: CASSRTGARFRV.

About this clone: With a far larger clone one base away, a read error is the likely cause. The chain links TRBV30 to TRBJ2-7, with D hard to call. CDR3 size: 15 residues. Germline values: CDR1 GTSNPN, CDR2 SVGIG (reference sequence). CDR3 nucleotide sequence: TGTGCCTTAGCCTTGGACCAGATAGTGGCCTACGAGCAGCACTTC. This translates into CALALDQIVAYEQHF.

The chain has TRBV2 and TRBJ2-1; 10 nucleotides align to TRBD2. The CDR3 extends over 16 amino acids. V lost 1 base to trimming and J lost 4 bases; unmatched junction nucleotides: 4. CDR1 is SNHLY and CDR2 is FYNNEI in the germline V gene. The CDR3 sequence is CASSEEGLASYNEQFF. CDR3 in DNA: TGTGCCAGCAGTGAAGAGGGACTAGCGTCATACAATGAGCAGTTCTTC.

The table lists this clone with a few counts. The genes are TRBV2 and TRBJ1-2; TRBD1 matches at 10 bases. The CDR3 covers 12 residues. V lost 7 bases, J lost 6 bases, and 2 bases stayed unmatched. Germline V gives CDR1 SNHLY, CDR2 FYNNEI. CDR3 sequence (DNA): TGTGCCAGCACCGGGACAGGGGATGGCTACACCTTC. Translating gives CASTGTGDGYTF.

The CDR3 sequence is CASRWGRAGTQYF. CDR3 nucleotides: TGTGCCAGCAGGTGGGGGAGGGCCGGTACGCAGTATTTT. V is TRBV28 and J is TRBJ2-3, with 7 bases matching TRBD2. The J segment lost 8 bases and the V segment lost 6 bases, leaving 8 bases of the junction unmatched. Looked up from germline, CDR1 is MDHEN and CDR2 is SYDVKM. The CDR3 length is 13 residues.

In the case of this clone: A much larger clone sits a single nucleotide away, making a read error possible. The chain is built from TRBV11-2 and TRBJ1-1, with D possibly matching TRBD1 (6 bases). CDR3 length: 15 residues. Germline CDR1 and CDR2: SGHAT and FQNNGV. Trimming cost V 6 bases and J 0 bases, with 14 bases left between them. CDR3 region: CASRLGGAMNTEAFF. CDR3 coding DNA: TGTGCCAGCAGGCTGGGGGGGGCCATGAACACTGAAGCTTTCTTT.